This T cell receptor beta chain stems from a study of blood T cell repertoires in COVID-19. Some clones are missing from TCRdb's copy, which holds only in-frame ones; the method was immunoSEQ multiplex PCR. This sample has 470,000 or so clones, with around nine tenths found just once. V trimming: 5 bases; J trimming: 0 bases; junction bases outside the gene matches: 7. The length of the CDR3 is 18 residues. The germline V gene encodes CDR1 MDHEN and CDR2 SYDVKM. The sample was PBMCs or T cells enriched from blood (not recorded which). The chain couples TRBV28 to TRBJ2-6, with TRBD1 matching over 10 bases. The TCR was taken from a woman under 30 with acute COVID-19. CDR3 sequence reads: CASSPRQGAHSGANVLTF. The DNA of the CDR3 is TGTGCCAGCAGTCCCCGACAGGGGGCACACTCTGGGGCCAACGTCCTGACTTTC. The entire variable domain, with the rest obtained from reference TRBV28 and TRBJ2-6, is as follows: DVKVTQSSRYLVKRTGEKVFLECVQDMDHENMFWYRQDPGLGLRLIYFSYDVKMKEKGDIPEGYSVSREKKERFSLILESASTNQTSMYLCASSPRQGAHSGANVLTFGAGSRLTVL.